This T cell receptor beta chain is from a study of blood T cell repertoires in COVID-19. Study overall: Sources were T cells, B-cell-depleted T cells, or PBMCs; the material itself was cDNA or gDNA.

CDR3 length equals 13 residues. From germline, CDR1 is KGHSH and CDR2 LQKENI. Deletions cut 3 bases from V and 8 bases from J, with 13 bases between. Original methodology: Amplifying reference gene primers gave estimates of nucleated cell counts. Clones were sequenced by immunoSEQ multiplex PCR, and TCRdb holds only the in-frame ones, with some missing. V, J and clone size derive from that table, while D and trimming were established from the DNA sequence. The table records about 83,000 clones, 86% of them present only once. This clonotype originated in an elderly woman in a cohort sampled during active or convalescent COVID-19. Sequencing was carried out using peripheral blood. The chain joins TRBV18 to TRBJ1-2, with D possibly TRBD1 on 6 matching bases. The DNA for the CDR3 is TGTGCCAGCTCACCCGACAGGTCCTACGGCTACACCTTC. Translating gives CASSPDRSYGYTF. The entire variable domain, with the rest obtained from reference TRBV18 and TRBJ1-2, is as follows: NAGVMQNPRHLVRRRGQEARLRCSPMKGHSHVYWYRQLPEEGLKFMVYLQKENIIDESGMPKERFSAEFPKEGPSILRIQQVVRGDSAAYFCASSPDRSYGYTFGSGTRLTVV.